The present T cell receptor (beta chain) was sequenced within a study of blood T cells in healthy people across ages. Study overall: The capture of about one barcoded beta molecule per two T cells was achieved by template switching.

Trimming cost V 5 bases and J 7 bases, with 17 bases left between them. This CDR3 is built from 15 residues. Germline CDR1 and CDR2: SGHTA and FQGNSA. As to this clonotype: What it binds is not known.

Those donating, healthy Caucasian individuals from Russia, were aged roughly 6 to 100. Study observations and caveats: Among T cells, TCR beta diversity per million cells dropped roughly linearly as age rose.

A J-beta primer mix and a sample-barcoded 5' primer were used in a second PCR of roughly 6 to 12 cycles. Every individual sample yielded 2.5 million or more paired-end reads (each containing CDR3). TCRdb called the 5' RACE reads again in MiXCR, with one record for every CDR3 protein. The sample records roughly 860,000 distinct CDR3 sequences, less than 80% being singletons. Sequences were obtained from blood. The J gene is TRBJ1-4, the V gene TRBV7-2; TRBD1 is a possible D gene (6 bases). The receptor was isolated from a man younger than 45 in good health. The CDR3 is CASSPRRGGGEKLFF. The CDR3 bases are TGTGCCAGCAGCCCACGACGGGGGGGCGGTGAAAAACTGTTTTTT. Filled out from reference TRBV7-2 and TRBJ1-4, the complete variable domain reads GAGVSQSPSNKVTEKGKDVELRCDPISGHTALYWYRQSLGQGLEFLIYFQGNSAPDKSGLPSDRFSAERTGGSVSTLTIQRTQQEDSAVYLCASSPRRGGGEKLFFGSGTQLSVL.